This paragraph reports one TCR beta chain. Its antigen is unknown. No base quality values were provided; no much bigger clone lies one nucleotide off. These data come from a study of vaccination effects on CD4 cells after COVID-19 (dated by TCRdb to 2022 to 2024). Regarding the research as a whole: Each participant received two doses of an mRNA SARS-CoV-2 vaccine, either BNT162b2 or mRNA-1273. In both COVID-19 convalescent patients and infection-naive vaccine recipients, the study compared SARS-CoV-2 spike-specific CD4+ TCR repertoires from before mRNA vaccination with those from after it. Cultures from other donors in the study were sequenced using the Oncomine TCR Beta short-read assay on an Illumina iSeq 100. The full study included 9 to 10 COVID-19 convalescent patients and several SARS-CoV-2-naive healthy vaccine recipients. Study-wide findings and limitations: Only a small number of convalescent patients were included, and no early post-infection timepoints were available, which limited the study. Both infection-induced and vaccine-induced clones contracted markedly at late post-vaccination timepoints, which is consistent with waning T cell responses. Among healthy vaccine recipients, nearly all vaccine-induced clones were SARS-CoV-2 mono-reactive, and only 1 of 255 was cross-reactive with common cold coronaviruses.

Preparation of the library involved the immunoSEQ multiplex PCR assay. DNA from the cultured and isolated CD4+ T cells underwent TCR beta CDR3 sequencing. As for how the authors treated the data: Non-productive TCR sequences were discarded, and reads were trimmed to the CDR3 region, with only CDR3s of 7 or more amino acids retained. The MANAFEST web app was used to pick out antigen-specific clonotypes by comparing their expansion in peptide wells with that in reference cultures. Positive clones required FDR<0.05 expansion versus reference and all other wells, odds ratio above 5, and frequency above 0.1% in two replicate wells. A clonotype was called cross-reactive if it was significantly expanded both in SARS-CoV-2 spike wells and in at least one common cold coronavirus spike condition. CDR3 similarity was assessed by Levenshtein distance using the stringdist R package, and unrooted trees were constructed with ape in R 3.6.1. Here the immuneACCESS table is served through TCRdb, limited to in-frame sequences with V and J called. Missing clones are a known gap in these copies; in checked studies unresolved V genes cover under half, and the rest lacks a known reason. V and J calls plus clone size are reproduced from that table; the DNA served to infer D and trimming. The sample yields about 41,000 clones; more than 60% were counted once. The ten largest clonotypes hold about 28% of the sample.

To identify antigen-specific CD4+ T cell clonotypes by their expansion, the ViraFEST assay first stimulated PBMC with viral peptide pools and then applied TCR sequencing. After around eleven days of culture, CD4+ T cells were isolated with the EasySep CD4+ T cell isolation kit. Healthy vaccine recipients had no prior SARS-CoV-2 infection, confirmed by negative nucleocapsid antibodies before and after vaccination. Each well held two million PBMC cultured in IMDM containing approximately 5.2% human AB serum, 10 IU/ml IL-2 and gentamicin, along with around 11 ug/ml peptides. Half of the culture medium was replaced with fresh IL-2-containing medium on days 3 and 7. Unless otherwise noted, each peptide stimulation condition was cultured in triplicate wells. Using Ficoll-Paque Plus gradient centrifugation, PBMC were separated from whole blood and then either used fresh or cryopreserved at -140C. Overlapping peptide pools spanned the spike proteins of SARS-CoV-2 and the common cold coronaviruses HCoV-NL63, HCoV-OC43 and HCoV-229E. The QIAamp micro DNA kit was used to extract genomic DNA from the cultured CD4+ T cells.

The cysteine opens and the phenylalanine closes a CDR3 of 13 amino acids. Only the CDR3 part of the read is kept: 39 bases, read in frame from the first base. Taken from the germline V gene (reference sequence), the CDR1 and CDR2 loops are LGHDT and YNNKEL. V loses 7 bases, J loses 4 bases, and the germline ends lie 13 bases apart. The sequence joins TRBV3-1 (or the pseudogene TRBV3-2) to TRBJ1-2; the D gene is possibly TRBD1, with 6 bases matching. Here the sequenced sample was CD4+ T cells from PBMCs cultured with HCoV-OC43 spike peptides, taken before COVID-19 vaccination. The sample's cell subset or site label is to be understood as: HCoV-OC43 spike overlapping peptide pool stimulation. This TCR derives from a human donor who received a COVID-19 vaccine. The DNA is TGTGCCAGCAACTCGGGACACAGCTATGGCTACACCTTC. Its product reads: CASNSGHSYGYTF.